A selection of T cell receptor beta chains follows, all from one sample in a study of blood T cell repertoires in COVID-19. This table comes from immunoSEQ multiplex PCR, and its TCRdb copy is limited to in-frame clones, with some not included. Of about 100,000 clones in the sample, about 87% are singletons; the top ten hold approximately 6.2%. The material sequenced was peripheral blood. The receptors stem from a man aged 45-60 years with active or convalescent COVID-19. Both conserved end residues are part of each CDR3. D genes are given only for firm matches. Some rows have no size entry. The others give once, few or many, or a class for an expanded clone.

CASSYEGELYGYTF | TGTGCCAGCAGTTACGAGGGAGAGCTTTATGGCTACACCTTC | NA | TRBV28 | NA | TRBJ1-2
CASTLLPGSGRAYEQYF | TGTGCCAGCACCCTCCTTCCGGGGAGCGGGAGGGCCTACGAGCAGTACTTC | NA | TRBV28 | TRBD2 | TRBJ2-7
CASSPTGGYGYTF | TGCGCCAGCAGCCCGACAGGGGGATATGGCTACACCTTC | NA | TRBV5-1 | TRBD1 | TRBJ1-2
CASSLPLPGEGLYNEQFF | TGTGCCAGCAGCTTACCCCTACCGGGGGAGGGCCTCTACAATGAGCAGTTCTTC | NA | TRBV7-8 | TRBD2 | TRBJ2-1
CAISDRDEQFF | TGTGCCATCAGTGATCGCGATGAGCAGTTCTTC | NA | TRBV10-3 | NA | TRBJ2-1
CASSSSSEKLFF | TGTGCCAGCAGTTCGAGCTCCGAAAAACTGTTTTTT | NA | TRBV28 | NA | TRBJ1-4
CASTQQRGANVLTF | TGTGCCAGCACTCAACAAAGAGGGGCCAACGTCCTGACTTTC | NA | TRBV2 | NA | TRBJ2-6
CASSPYDNEQFF | TGTGCCAGCAGCCCCTACGACAATGAGCAGTTCTTC | NA | TRBV7-2 | NA | TRBJ2-1
CASSVTSGTYEQYF | TGTGCCAGCAGTGTGACTAGCGGCACCTACGAGCAGTACTTC | few | TRBV11-1 | TRBD2 | TRBJ2-7
CASSAGWNNQPQHF | TGTGCCAGCAGCGCGGGTTGGAATAATCAGCCCCAGCATTTT | NA | TRBV7-2 | NA | TRBJ1-5
CASSLVGDRNEKLFF | TGTGCCAGCAGCTTAGTGGGGGACAGAAATGAAAAACTGTTTTTT | NA | TRBV7-2 | TRBD1 | TRBJ1-4
CASSTSTHNEQFF | TGTGCCAGCAGTACTAGCACCCACAATGAGCAGTTCTTC | NA | TRBV2 | NA | TRBJ2-1
CASRGQVSYEQYF | TGTGCCAGCAGGGGACAGGTCTCCTACGAGCAGTACTTC | NA | TRBV28 | TRBD1 | TRBJ2-7
CASSYPRLALTYEQYF | TGTGCCAGCAGTTACCCCCGACTAGCGCTGACCTACGAGCAGTACTTC | NA | TRBV6-2/TRBV6-3 | TRBD2 | TRBJ2-7
CSATGGNYGYTF | TGCAGCGCCACAGGGGGTAACTATGGCTACACCTTC | few | TRBV29-1 | TRBD1 | TRBJ1-2
CASSPTRSSYNSPLHF | TGTGCCAGCAGTCCTACACGGAGCTCCTATAATTCACCCCTCCACTTT | NA | TRBV27 | NA | TRBJ1-6
CASSYSLAYLTDTQYF | TGTGCCAGCAGTTACTCCCTAGCGTATCTTACAGATACGCAGTATTTT | NA | TRBV6-2/TRBV6-3 | NA | TRBJ2-3
CASSENRGGKLFF | TGTGCCAGCAGTGAGAACAGGGGAGGCAAACTGTTTTTT | NA | TRBV6-1 | TRBD1 | TRBJ1-4
CAWRVLGQANNSPLHF | TGTGCCTGGAGGGTTTTGGGACAGGCGAATAATTCACCCCTCCACTTT | NA | TRBV30 | TRBD1 | TRBJ1-6
CACRTVSTNEKLFF | TGTGCCTGTAGGACAGTTTCAACTAATGAAAAACTGTTTTTT | NA | TRBV30 | NA | TRBJ1-4
CALDGGLSGNTIYF | TGTGCCCTCGACGGGGGGCTCTCTGGAAACACCATATATTTT | NA | TRBV30 | NA | TRBJ1-3
CASSQGSGTSYEQYF | TGTGCCAGCAGCCAAGGGAGCGGGACTTCCTACGAGCAGTACTTC | NA | TRBV3-1/TRBV3-2 | TRBD2 | TRBJ2-7
CASSPQGARQPQHF | TGTGCCAGCAGTCCTCAGGGGGCGCGTCAGCCCCAGCATTTT | NA | TRBV6-5 | TRBD1 | TRBJ1-5
CASSEQGSSSYEQYF | TGTGCCAGCAGTGAACAGGGCTCCAGCTCCTACGAGCAGTACTTC | NA | TRBV2 | NA | TRBJ2-7
CSVEAHKNTEAFF | TGCAGCGTTGAAGCACATAAGAACACTGAAGCTTTCTTT | NA | TRBV29-1 | NA | TRBJ1-1
CASSPPELSYEQYF | TGTGCCAGCTCACCACCGGAGCTCTCCTACGAGCAGTACTTC | few | TRBV18 | NA | TRBJ2-7
CASRPTGGFDGYTF | TGTGCCAGCCGACCGACAGGGGGCTTCGATGGCTACACCTTC | NA | TRBV28 | TRBD1 | TRBJ1-2
CAWSQGQGAAGELFF | TGTGCCTGGAGCCAAGGGCAGGGGGCAGCCGGGGAGCTGTTTTTT | NA | TRBV30 | TRBD1 | TRBJ2-2